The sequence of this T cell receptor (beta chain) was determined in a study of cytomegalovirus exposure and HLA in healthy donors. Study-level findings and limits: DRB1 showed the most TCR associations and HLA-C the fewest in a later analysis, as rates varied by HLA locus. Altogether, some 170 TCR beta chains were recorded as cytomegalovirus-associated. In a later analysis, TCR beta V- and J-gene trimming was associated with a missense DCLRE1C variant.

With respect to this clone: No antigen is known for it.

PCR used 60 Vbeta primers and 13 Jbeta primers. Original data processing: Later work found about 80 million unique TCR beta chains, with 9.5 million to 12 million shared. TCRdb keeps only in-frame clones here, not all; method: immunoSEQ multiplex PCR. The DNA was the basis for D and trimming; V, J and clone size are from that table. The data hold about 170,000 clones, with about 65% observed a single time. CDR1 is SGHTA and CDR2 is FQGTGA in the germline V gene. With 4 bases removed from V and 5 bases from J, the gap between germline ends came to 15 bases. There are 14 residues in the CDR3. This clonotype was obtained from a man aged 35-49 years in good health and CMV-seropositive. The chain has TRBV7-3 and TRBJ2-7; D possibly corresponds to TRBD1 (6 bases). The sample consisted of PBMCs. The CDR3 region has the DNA TGTGCCAGCAGCTGGGATGGGGGCAGCAACGAGCAGTACTTC. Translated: CASSWDGGSNEQYF.